One and the same sample provided the 27 T cell receptor beta chains below, sequenced in a study of CXCR3-negative and CXCR3-positive naive CD8 T cells. Study-wide points: A higher hydrophobicity marked the TRB CDR3s of CXCR3-positive naive cells versus CXCR3-negative naive cells.

UMI-labeled 5' RACE TRB cDNA libraries were prepared from the cells. TCRdb reprocessed the 5' RACE reads, keeping one entry per CDR3 protein, no DNA. Its clone listing holds roughly 120,000 distinct CDR3 sequences. Their antigens are not known. What was sequenced was naive CXCR3+ CD8+ T cells from blood. Documented subset: CD45RO-CCR7+CD27+CD95- naive CD8+ T cells expressing CXCR3 (TNR3+). The receptor set was obtained from a human donor in good health. Some clones in this sample may be carry-over from other donors' samples.

The chain links TRBV27 to TRBJ1-5. The CDR3 is 15 amino acids. Germline-derived CDR1 and CDR2 are MNHEY and SMNVEV (reference sequence). The CDR3 here is CASSLNRDSNQPQHF.

This rearrangement joins TRBV12-3 or TRBV12-4 to TRBJ1-2. The CDR3 runs to 13 residues. The CDR3 here is CASSLGVGDGYTF.

The chain recombines TRBV29-1 with TRBJ2-1. The V gene's germline CDR1 is SQVTM and CDR2 ANQGSEA. The CDR3 loop spans 14 amino acids. CDR3 sequence: CSVESWVDLLREFF.

The chain has TRBV7-6 and TRBJ1-1. This CDR3 is built from 12 residues. The germline gives CDR1 SGHVS, CDR2 FNYEAQ. CDR3 protein: CASSSINTEAFF.

The rearrangement links TRBV28 to TRBJ1-3. CDR3 size: 18 residues. Germline V lookup: CDR1 MDHEN, CDR2 SYDVKM. The CDR3: CASSLDLRELSSGNTIYF.

The rearrangement links TRBV4-1 to TRBJ1-1. Germline CDR1 is MGHRA and CDR2 is YSYEKL. This CDR3 region has 16 residues. The chain's CDR3 is CASSQEPGLLGTEAFF.

The J gene is TRBJ2-1, the V gene TRBV29-1; TCRdb's D call, TRBD2, is unchecked because there is no DNA. The length of the CDR3 is 12 residues. CDR1 is SQVTM, CDR2 ANQGSEA, per germline. The chain's CDR3 is CSVEGLAPGQFF.

This CDR3 reads CASSLESGTEAFF. The chain couples TRBV7-9 to TRBJ1-1. CDR1 is SEHNR and CDR2 is FQNEAQ in the germline V gene (reference sequence). The CDR3 spans 13 residues.

The genes are TRBV5-1 and TRBJ2-1. The CDR3 totals 15 residues. CDR1 SGHRS and CDR2 YFSETQ come from the germline V gene. The CDR3 here is CASSGTGSSYNEQFF.

This chain uses TRBV30 with TRBJ2-1; TCRdb proposes TRBD2, but this gene call is untestable without DNA. In germline, CDR1 is GTSNPN, CDR2 SVGIG (reference sequence). The CDR3 is 19 residues long. This chain's CDR3 is CAWEGWLAGPDQTYNEQFF. The whole variable domain, remainder taken from reference TRBV30 and TRBJ2-1, is SQTIHQWPATLVQPVGSPLSLECTVEGTSNPNLYWYRQAAGRGLQLLFYSVGIGQISSEVPQNLSASRPQDRQFILSSKKLLLSDSGFYLCAWEGWLAGPDQTYNEQFFGPGTRLTVL.

The chain joins TRBV2 to TRBJ2-6. The CDR3 covers 12 residues. Per the germline V gene, CDR1 is SNHLY and CDR2 is FYNNEI. The CDR3 is CATLVRANVLTF.

The chain links TRBV20-1 to TRBJ1-5. Per germline, CDR1 DFQATT and CDR2 SNEGSKA (reference sequence). This CDR3 is 12 amino acids long. CDR3 residues: CSARDSNQPQHF.

The chain employs TRBV30 and TRBJ1-2; the TRBD1 assignment by TCRdb is unverifiable without DNA. Germline CDR1 GTSNPN, CDR2 SVGIG (reference sequence). The CDR3 loop spans 14 amino acids. This chain's CDR3 is CAGVHRDLNYGYTF.

The CDR3 loop is CASSLRDRDSYEQYF. The rearrangement joins TRBV28 to TRBJ2-7; TCRdb's assignment of TRBD1 cannot be checked, as there is no DNA. This CDR3 region has 15 residues. Germline CDR1 MDHEN, CDR2 SYDVKM. Filled out from reference TRBV28 and TRBJ2-7, the complete variable domain reads DVKVTQSSRYLVKRTGEKVFLECVQDMDHENMFWYRQDPGLGLRLIYFSYDVKMKEKGDIPEGYSVSREKKERFSLILESASTNQTSMYLCASSLRDRDSYEQYFGPGTRLTVT.

The chain links TRBV9 to TRBJ2-1. This CDR3 spans 14 amino acids. From germline, CDR1 is SGDLS and CDR2 YYNGEE. CDR3 sequence: CASSVGNSGYEQFF.

V usage is TRBV5-1 and J usage is TRBJ2-7; TCRdb reports TRBD2, a call that lacks DNA to check it against. CDR1 and CDR2 (germline): SGHRS, YFSETQ. The CDR3 covers 14 residues. CDR3 sequence: CASSSGLAGGEQYF.

The chain employs TRBV14 and TRBJ2-1; the TCRdb D gene call, TRBD1, has no DNA to confirm it. The CDR3 runs to 17 residues. Germline-derived CDR1 and CDR2 are SGHDN and FVKESK. CDR3 region: CASSNTATGTLDNEQFF.

CDR3 amino acids: CASSLPQGQSYNEQFF. The chain carries TRBV14 and TRBJ2-1; no DNA is available, so the TRBD1 call from TCRdb remains unchecked. The CDR3 is made up of 16 amino acids. CDR1 is SGHDN, CDR2 FVKESK, per germline.

The chain carries TRBV11-2 and TRBJ2-3. The CDR3 has 12 amino acids. CDR1 and CDR2 from the germline V gene are SGHAT and FQNNGV. Here the CDR3 reads CASSLRADTQYF.

The chain recombines TRBV2 with TRBJ2-2. The CDR3 has 15 amino acids. Per germline, CDR1 SNHLY and CDR2 FYNNEI. This CDR3 reads CASSEVGSNTGELVF.

The chain joins TRBV27 to TRBJ1-6. Germline CDR1 is MNHEY and CDR2 is SMNVEV (reference sequence). This CDR3 is 14 amino acids long. The CDR3 loop reads CASSPSGLNSPLHF.

V and J are TRBV7-9 and TRBJ2-7; TCRdb indicates TRBD1, and absent DNA this call remains unverified. CDR1 is SEHNR and CDR2 is FQNEAQ in the germline V gene (reference sequence). The CDR3 runs to 14 residues. The CDR3 region is CASSPSGPFYEQYF.

The chain is built from TRBV29-1 and TRBJ2-4; there is no DNA to check the TCRdb D call of TRBD1. This CDR3 is built from 12 residues. Germline V gene data show CDR1 as SQVTM and CDR2 as ANQGSEA. CDR3 amino acids: CSVRDSKNIQYF.

The V and J genes are TRBV7-9 and TRBJ2-3; TCRdb's D gene call, TRBD2, goes unchecked for lack of DNA. This CDR3 has 16 residues. Germline CDR1 reads SEHNR; CDR2 reads FQNEAQ (reference sequence). The CDR3 region is CASLTGLAGGTDTQYF.

The rearrangement uses TRBV6-6 and TRBJ2-5. CDR1 and CDR2 (germline): MNHNY, SVGAGI (reference sequence). This CDR3 spans 13 amino acids. The CDR3 loop is CASSYVAQETQYF.

The rearrangement uses TRBV7-9 and TRBJ2-3; the TRBD1 assignment by TCRdb is unverifiable without DNA. CDR3 length equals 14 residues. Germline V gives CDR1 SEHNR, CDR2 FQNEAQ (reference sequence). CDR3 sequence: CASRHPTGAATQYF.

The genes are TRBV7-9 and TRBJ2-3. CDR3 length: 13 amino acids. Germline-derived CDR1 and CDR2 are SEHNR and FQNEAQ (reference sequence). The CDR3 region is CASSLPSTDTQYF.